Listed below are T cell receptor beta chains from one sample, sequenced in a study of PD-1 blockade in classical Hodgkin lymphoma. TCRdb keeps only in-frame clones here, not all; method: immunoSEQ multiplex PCR. The sample lists roughly 97,000 clones, roughly 84% occurring once. This sample comprised peripheral blood mononuclear cells (PBMCs), obtained at baseline. The receptor source for this set is a human donor with classical Hodgkin lymphoma. Both conserved end residues are part of each CDR3. Fields, in order: CDR3 length, J gene, V gene, D gene, clone size, CDR3 DNA, CDR3 protein. The D gene is left open where the match is weak. Clone size is stated in some rows and not others, as once, few, many or a class when expanded.

cdr3_length: 11; j_call: TRBJ1-1; v_call: TRBV7-2; d_call: .; clone_size: .; cdr3_nt: TGTGCCAGCAGGGGGCCCCCTGAAGCTTTCTTT; cdr3_aa: CASRGPPEAFF
cdr3_length: 14; j_call: TRBJ2-7; v_call: TRBV10-3; d_call: .; clone_size: .; cdr3_nt: TGTGCCATCAGTGAGTCGACAGGTACCTACGAGCAGTACTTC; cdr3_aa: CAISESTGTYEQYF
cdr3_length: 14; j_call: TRBJ2-7; v_call: TRBV7-2; d_call: .; clone_size: .; cdr3_nt: TGTGCCAGCGGCCGGGCCAGGGGATCCTACGAGCAGTACTTC; cdr3_aa: CASGRARGSYEQYF
cdr3_length: 14; j_call: TRBJ2-5; v_call: TRBV5-1; d_call: .; clone_size: .; cdr3_nt: TGCGCCAGCAGCTCTCGGGGGCGTCAAGAGACCCAGTACTTC; cdr3_aa: CASSSRGRQETQYF
cdr3_length: 15; j_call: TRBJ2-1; v_call: TRBV28; d_call: TRBD2; clone_size: .; cdr3_nt: TGTGCCAGCAGTTGGGACGGGAGGGCCTACAATGAGCAGTTCTTC; cdr3_aa: CASSWDGRAYNEQFF
cdr3_length: 14; j_call: TRBJ1-1; v_call: TRBV5-1; d_call: .; clone_size: many; cdr3_nt: TGCGCCAGCAGCTTAAGCGCCGTGAACACTGAAGCTTTCTTT; cdr3_aa: CASSLSAVNTEAFF
cdr3_length: 15; j_call: TRBJ1-1; v_call: TRBV7-2; d_call: .; clone_size: .; cdr3_nt: TGTGCCAGCAGCTTGGGGCCGGTAGGGGCAGCTGAAGCTTTCTTT; cdr3_aa: CASSLGPVGAAEAFF
cdr3_length: 13; j_call: TRBJ2-1; v_call: TRBV19; d_call: .; clone_size: .; cdr3_nt: TGTGCCAGTAGTAAAAATTTCTACAATGAGCAGTTCTTC; cdr3_aa: CASSKNFYNEQFF
cdr3_length: 14; j_call: TRBJ2-7; v_call: TRBV11-2; d_call: .; clone_size: .; cdr3_nt: TGTGCCAGCAGCTTAGGGGGCTTAGCGATGGGGGAGTACTTC; cdr3_aa: CASSLGGLAMGEYF
cdr3_length: 16; j_call: TRBJ1-5; v_call: TRBV5-6; d_call: TRBD1; clone_size: .; cdr3_nt: TGTGCCAGCAGCCGGACAGGAACAGGGTCAGGTCAGCCCCAGCATTTT; cdr3_aa: CASSRTGTGSGQPQHF
cdr3_length: 12; j_call: TRBJ1-5; v_call: TRBV7-8; d_call: .; clone_size: .; cdr3_nt: TGTGCCAGCAGCTTAGTACATCAGCCCCAGCATTTT; cdr3_aa: CASSLVHQPQHF
cdr3_length: 14; j_call: TRBJ1-1; v_call: TRBV6-6; d_call: .; clone_size: .; cdr3_nt: TGTGCCAGCAGCGGCCAGGGTGTAGCTACTGAAGCTTTCTTT; cdr3_aa: CASSGQGVATEAFF
cdr3_length: 17; j_call: TRBJ2-3; v_call: TRBV4-2; d_call: TRBD2; clone_size: .; cdr3_nt: TGTGCCAGCAGCCGGTCGGGACTAGCGGGAGCTGCAGATACGCAGTATTTT; cdr3_aa: CASSRSGLAGAADTQYF
cdr3_length: 15; j_call: TRBJ2-2; v_call: TRBV14; d_call: .; clone_size: .; cdr3_nt: TGTGCCAGCAGCCAACTGGGATTGGGCACCGGGGAGCTGTTTTTT; cdr3_aa: CASSQLGLGTGELFF
cdr3_length: 14; j_call: TRBJ1-1; v_call: TRBV7-9; d_call: .; clone_size: .; cdr3_nt: TGTGCCAGCAGTTCGGACAGATTGAACACTGAAGCTTTCTTT; cdr3_aa: CASSSDRLNTEAFF
cdr3_length: 15; j_call: TRBJ1-1; v_call: TRBV5-1; d_call: .; clone_size: few; cdr3_nt: TGCGCCAGCAGCTTGGCCATCGGAGGGAGGTCTGAAGCTTTCTTT; cdr3_aa: CASSLAIGGRSEAFF
cdr3_length: 13; j_call: TRBJ2-7; v_call: TRBV7-2; d_call: .; clone_size: .; cdr3_nt: TGTGCCAGCAGCCCACGGACAAGCCGCGAGCAGTACTTC; cdr3_aa: CASSPRTSREQYF
cdr3_length: 16; j_call: TRBJ1-3; v_call: TRBV4-2; d_call: .; clone_size: .; cdr3_nt: TGTGCCAGCAGCCAAGTCTCAGCCAGCTCTGGAAACACCATATATTTT; cdr3_aa: CASSQVSASSGNTIYF
cdr3_length: 14; j_call: TRBJ2-7; v_call: TRBV30; d_call: TRBD1; clone_size: .; cdr3_nt: TGTGCCTGGAGTCCCCTGGGACAGGGGACTATGCAGTACTTC; cdr3_aa: CAWSPLGQGTMQYF
cdr3_length: 15; j_call: TRBJ2-7; v_call: TRBV5-1; d_call: .; clone_size: .; cdr3_nt: TGCGCCAGCAGCTTCGGGGCGACAACAAACTACGAGCAGTACTTC; cdr3_aa: CASSFGATTNYEQYF
cdr3_length: 12; j_call: TRBJ1-2; v_call: TRBV10-3; d_call: .; clone_size: .; cdr3_nt: TGTGCCATCACGGAGGGTTACTATGGCTACACCTTC; cdr3_aa: CAITEGYYGYTF
cdr3_length: 13; j_call: TRBJ1-5; v_call: TRBV6-1; d_call: .; clone_size: few; cdr3_nt: TGTGCCAGCAGTGAAGCGCCCAGTCAGCCCCAGCATTTT; cdr3_aa: CASSEAPSQPQHF
cdr3_length: 15; j_call: TRBJ2-2; v_call: TRBV7-3; d_call: .; clone_size: .; cdr3_nt: TGTGCCAGCAGCTTAGGGGGCGGGCGTACCGGGGAGCTGTTTTTT; cdr3_aa: CASSLGGGRTGELFF
cdr3_length: 18; j_call: TRBJ2-6; v_call: TRBV6-1; d_call: TRBD2; clone_size: few; cdr3_nt: TGTGCCAGCAGTGAGCGCGGGAGCGCTCGGGCCGGGGCCAACGTCCTGACTTTC; cdr3_aa: CASSERGSARAGANVLTF
cdr3_length: 13; j_call: TRBJ2-5; v_call: TRBV9; d_call: .; clone_size: .; cdr3_nt: TGTGCCAGCAGCCTGGGGGCCTGGGAGACCCAGTACTTC; cdr3_aa: CASSLGAWETQYF
cdr3_length: 14; j_call: TRBJ2-7; v_call: TRBV4-3; d_call: .; clone_size: .; cdr3_nt: TGCGCCAGCAGCCAAGTGTGGGAATCCGGGGAGCAGTACTTC; cdr3_aa: CASSQVWESGEQYF
cdr3_length: 15; j_call: TRBJ2-1; v_call: TRBV5-1; d_call: TRBD2; clone_size: once; cdr3_nt: TGCGCCAGCAGCTTGGGACTAGCGGGAGGGAATGAGCAGTTCTTC; cdr3_aa: CASSLGLAGGNEQFF
cdr3_length: 13; j_call: TRBJ2-1; v_call: TRBV29-1; d_call: .; clone_size: few; cdr3_nt: TGCAGCGTCGACACCGCCTCGTACAATGAGCAGTTCTTC; cdr3_aa: CSVDTASYNEQFF